This TCR beta chain was sequenced for a study of identical twins. In this sample, this clonotype turned up a few times. Its target is not known. Template switching, a step in the protocol, added a universal primer site, and cDNA carried unique molecular identifiers. TCRdb re-derived calls from the 5' RACE reads in MiXCR, one entry per CDR3 protein. The sample holds approximately 230,000 distinct CDR3 sequences, about 6.7% seen once. Broader study findings: Models underestimated out-of-frame TCR alpha sharing in monozygotic twins.

The CDR3 spans 10 residues. CDR1 is GTSNPN, CDR2 SVGIG, per germline (reference sequence). V was pared by 5 bases and J by 6 bases, with 4 bases between. This sample was also put to use in a study of T cells expressing NK-cell markers. That report adds: The TCR beta repertoires were obtained from sorted CD3+CD56+NKG2C+, CD3+CD56+NKG2C- and CD3+CD56-NKG2C+ T cells. Researchers report these clonotypes also headed the CD3+CD56-NKG2C+ fraction in four donors.

Source material: CD8+ T cells sorted from blood. The sequence was collected from a young woman in good health. V usage is TRBV30 and J usage is TRBJ2-2; no reliable D call. CDR3 sequence reads: CAWGAGELFF. The CDR3 DNA is TGTGCCTGGGGGGCCGGGGAGCTGTTTTTT.